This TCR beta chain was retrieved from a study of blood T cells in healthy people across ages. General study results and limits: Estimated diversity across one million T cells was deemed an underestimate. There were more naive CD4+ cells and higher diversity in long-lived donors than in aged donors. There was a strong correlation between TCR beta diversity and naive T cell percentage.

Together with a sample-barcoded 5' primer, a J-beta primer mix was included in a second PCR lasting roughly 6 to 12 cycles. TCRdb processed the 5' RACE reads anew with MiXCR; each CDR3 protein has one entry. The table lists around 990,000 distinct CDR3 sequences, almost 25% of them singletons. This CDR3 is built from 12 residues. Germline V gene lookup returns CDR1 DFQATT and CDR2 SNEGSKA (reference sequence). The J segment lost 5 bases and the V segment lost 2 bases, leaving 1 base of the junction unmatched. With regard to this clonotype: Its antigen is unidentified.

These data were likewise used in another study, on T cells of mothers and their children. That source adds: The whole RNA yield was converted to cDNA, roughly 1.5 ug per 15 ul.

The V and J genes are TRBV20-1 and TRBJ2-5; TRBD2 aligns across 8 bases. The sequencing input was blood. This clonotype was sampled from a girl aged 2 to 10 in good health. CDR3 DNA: TGCAGTGCTAGACGGGAGGGGGAGACCCAGTACTTC. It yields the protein CSARREGETQYF.